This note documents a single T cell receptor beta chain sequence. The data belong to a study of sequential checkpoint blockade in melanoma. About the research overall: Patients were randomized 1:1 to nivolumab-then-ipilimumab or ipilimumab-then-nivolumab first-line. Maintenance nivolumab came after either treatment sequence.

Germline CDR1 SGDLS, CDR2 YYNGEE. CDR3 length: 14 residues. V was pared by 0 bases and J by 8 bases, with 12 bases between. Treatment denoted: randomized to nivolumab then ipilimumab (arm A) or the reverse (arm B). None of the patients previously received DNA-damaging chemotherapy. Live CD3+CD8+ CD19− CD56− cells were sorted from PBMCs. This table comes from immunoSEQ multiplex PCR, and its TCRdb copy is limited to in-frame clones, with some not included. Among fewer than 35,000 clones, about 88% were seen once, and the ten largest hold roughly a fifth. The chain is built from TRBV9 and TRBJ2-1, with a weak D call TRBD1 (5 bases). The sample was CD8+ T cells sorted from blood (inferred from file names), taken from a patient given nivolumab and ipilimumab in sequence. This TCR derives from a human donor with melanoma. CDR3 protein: CASSVVQGQDEQFF. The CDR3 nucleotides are TGTGCCAGCAGCGTAGTTCAGGGTCAGGATGAGCAGTTCTTC.